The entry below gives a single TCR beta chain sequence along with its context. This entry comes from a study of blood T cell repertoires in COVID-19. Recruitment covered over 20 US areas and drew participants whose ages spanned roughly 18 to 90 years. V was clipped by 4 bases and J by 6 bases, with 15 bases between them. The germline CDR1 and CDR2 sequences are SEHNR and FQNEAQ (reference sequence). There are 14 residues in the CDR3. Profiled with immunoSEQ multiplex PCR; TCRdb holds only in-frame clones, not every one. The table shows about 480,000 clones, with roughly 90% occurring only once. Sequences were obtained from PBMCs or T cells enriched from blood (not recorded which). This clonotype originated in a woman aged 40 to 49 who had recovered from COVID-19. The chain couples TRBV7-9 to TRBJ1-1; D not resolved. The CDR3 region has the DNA TGTGCCAGCAGCTCTTTTCGGGGAAGCGCTGAAGCTTTCTTT. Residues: CASSSFRGSAEAFF.